This TCR beta chain emerged from a study of shared clonotypes between healthy human individuals. Study summary: Those who served as donors were a couple of women and a few men between the ages of 18 and 49.

Germline CDR1 is SEHNR and CDR2 is FQNEAQ (reference sequence). V was pared by 5 bases and J by 1 base, with 2 bases of the junction left unmatched. The CDR3 runs to 14 residues. This clone was picked up a small number of times. Profiled with immunoSEQ multiplex PCR; TCRdb holds only in-frame clones, not every one. The sample shows about 700,000 clones, approximately 79% of them seen only once. This clonotype originated in a woman between 25 and 40 years old in good health. The chain carries TRBV7-9 and TRBJ1-5; 7 nucleotides agree with TRBD1. Material for sequencing was memory CD4+ T cells sorted from blood. Indicated subset: CD45RA-negative fraction. CDR3 region: CASSQTGSNQPQHF. CDR3 sequence (DNA): TGTGCCAGCAGCCAGACAGGGAGCAATCAGCCCCAGCATTTT. Full variable domain (rest looked up from reference TRBV7-9 and TRBJ1-5): DTGVSQNPRHKITKRGQNVTFRCDPISEHNRLYWYRQTLGQGPEFLTYFQNEAQLEKSRLLSDRFSAERPKGSFSTLEIQRTEQGDSAMYLCASSQTGSNQPQHFGDGTRLSIL.